The clone carrying this T cell receptor beta chain occurred many times. This record belongs to a study of T cells after yellow fever vaccination. V shed 8 bases and J shed 4 bases, with 8 bases lying between them. Per germline, CDR1 SEHNR and CDR2 FQNEAQ (reference sequence). The CDR3 sequence is 11 residues long. 5'RACE template switching produced TCR cDNA carrying a universal primer site and UMIs. TCRdb reprocessed the 5' RACE reads with MiXCR, giving one entry per CDR3 protein. The table shows about 170,000 distinct CDR3 sequences, with approximately 11% occurring only once. The J gene is TRBJ2-5, the V gene TRBV7-9; D unclear. This TCR derives from a young man who received the YFV17D yellow fever vaccine. The sample consisted of CD8+ T cells sorted from PBMCs, taken 15 days after the yellow fever booster vaccination. This CDR3 is CASPVAETQYF. The DNA for the CDR3 is TGTGCCAGCCCGGTCGCAGAGACCCAGTACTTC.